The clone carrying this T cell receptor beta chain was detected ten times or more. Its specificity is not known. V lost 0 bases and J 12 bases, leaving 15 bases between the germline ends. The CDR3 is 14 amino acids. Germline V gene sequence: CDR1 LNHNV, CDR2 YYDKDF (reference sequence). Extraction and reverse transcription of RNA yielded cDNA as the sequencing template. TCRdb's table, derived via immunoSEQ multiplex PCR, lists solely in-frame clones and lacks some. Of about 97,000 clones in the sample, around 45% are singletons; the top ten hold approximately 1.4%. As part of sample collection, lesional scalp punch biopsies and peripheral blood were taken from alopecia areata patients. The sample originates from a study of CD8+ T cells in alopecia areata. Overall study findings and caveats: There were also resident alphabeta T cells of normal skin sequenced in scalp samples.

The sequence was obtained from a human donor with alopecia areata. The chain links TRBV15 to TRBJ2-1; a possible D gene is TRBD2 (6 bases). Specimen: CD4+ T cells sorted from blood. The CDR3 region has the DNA TGTGCCACCAGCAGAGATCCTTCCGGGCGGGGGCAGTTCTTC. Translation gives CATSRDPSGRGQFF.